This T cell receptor (beta chain) is drawn from a study of blood T cell repertoires in COVID-19. For the study at large: The samples span acute and convalescent COVID-19 from the United States, Italy and Spain. From T cells, B-cell-depleted T cells, or PBMCs came the material, which was cDNA or gDNA.

Method: immunoSEQ multiplex PCR; TCRdb's copy keeps in-frame clones and lacks some. In the table there are around 40,000 clones, approximately 88% of which are singletons. V lost 5 bases to trimming and J lost 0 bases, with 11 bases between them. Looked up from germline, CDR1 is LNHDA and CDR2 is SQIVND (reference sequence). The CDR3 length is 15 residues. The sequence came from a man between 50 and 59 years old with active COVID-19. V usage is TRBV19 and J usage is TRBJ2-1, with a tentative D call TRBD1 (5 bases). The sequencing sample was made of peripheral blood. The CDR3 here is CASSAYRSSYNEQFF. For the CDR3, the DNA is TGTGCCAGTAGTGCGTACAGGAGCTCCTACAATGAGCAGTTCTTC.